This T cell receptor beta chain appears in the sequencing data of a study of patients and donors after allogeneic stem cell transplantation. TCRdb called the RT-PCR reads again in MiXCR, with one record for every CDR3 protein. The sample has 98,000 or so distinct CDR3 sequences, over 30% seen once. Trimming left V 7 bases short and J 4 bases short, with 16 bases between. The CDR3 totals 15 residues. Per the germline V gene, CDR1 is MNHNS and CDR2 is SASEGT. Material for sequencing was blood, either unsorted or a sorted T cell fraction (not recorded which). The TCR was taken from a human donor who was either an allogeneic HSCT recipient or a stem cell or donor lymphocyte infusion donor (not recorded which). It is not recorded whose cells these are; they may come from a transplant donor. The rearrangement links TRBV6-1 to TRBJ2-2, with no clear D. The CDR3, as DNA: TGTGCCAGCACTCTGGCGGTCACACCCACCGGGGAGCTGTTTTTT. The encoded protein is CASTLAVTPTGELFF.